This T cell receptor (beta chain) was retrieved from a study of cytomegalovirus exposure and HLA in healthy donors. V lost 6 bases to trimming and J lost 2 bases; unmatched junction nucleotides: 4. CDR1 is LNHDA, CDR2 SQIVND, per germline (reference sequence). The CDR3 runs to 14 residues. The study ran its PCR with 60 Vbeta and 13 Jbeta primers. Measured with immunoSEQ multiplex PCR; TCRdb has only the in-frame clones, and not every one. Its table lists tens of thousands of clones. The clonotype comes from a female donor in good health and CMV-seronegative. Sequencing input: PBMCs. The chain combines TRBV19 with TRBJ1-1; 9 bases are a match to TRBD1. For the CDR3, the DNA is TGTGCCAGTAGCGACAGGGGGATCAACACTGAAGCTTTCTTT. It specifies CASSDRGINTEAFF.